These T cell receptor beta chains were read from a single sample in a study of T cell responses to AZD1222 COVID-19 vaccine. TCRdb's copy holds only in-frame clones and misses some; the assay was immunoSEQ multiplex PCR. The sample carries over 110,000 clones, approximately 87% recorded once. The sample in question was peripheral blood, obtained 28 days after the second AZD1222 dose. The receptors derive from an adult who received the AZD1222 COVID-19 vaccine. The CDR3 runs from the conserved cysteine through the conserved F or W. The D gene is left open where the match is weak. Size is stated for part of the rows, as once, few or many counts, or as a class when the clone is expanded.

d_call: NA; clone_size: once; j_call: TRBJ1-1; v_call: TRBV19; cdr3_nt: TGTGCCAGTAGTGCCCCAGGGTGGGGAACTGAAGCTTTCTTT; cdr3_aa: CASSAPGWGTEAFF
d_call: TRBD1; clone_size: NA; j_call: TRBJ2-2; v_call: TRBV10-1; cdr3_nt: TGCGCCAGTGGACAGGGCGGCACCGGGGAGCTGTTTTTT; cdr3_aa: CASGQGGTGELFF
d_call: NA; clone_size: NA; j_call: TRBJ1-5; v_call: TRBV5-1; cdr3_nt: TGCGCCAGCAGCTATGGTGAACATAGCAATCAGCCCCAGCATTTT; cdr3_aa: CASSYGEHSNQPQHF
d_call: TRBD1; clone_size: NA; j_call: TRBJ1-3; v_call: TRBV6-5; cdr3_nt: TGTGCCAGCAGAGACAGGGGGCGAGGAAACACCATATATTTT; cdr3_aa: CASRDRGRGNTIYF
d_call: NA; clone_size: NA; j_call: TRBJ1-1; v_call: TRBV18; cdr3_nt: TGTGCCAGCTCTTTCAGGAACACTGAAGCTTTCTTT; cdr3_aa: CASSFRNTEAFF
d_call: NA; clone_size: NA; j_call: TRBJ2-1; v_call: TRBV3-1/TRBV3-2; cdr3_nt: TGTGCCAGCAGCCAAGATTCTAAGGGTGGGAATGAGCAGTTCTTC; cdr3_aa: CASSQDSKGGNEQFF
d_call: NA; clone_size: NA; j_call: TRBJ2-6; v_call: TRBV6-2/TRBV6-3; cdr3_nt: TGTGCCAGCAGTTTACGATTGGCGTCCGGGGCCAACGTCCTGACTTTC; cdr3_aa: CASSLRLASGANVLTF
d_call: TRBD1; clone_size: NA; j_call: TRBJ2-2; v_call: TRBV18; cdr3_nt: TGTGCCAGCTCACCACGGGACAGTAGGAACACCGGGGAGCTGTTTTTT; cdr3_aa: CASSPRDSRNTGELFF
d_call: NA; clone_size: NA; j_call: TRBJ1-2; v_call: TRBV27; cdr3_nt: TGTGCCAGCAGTTTATCGCCCACTAACTATGGCTACACCTTC; cdr3_aa: CASSLSPTNYGYTF
d_call: NA; clone_size: NA; j_call: TRBJ1-5; v_call: TRBV6-2/TRBV6-3; cdr3_nt: TGTGCCAGCCGCCTAGGCAATCAGCCCCAGCATTTT; cdr3_aa: CASRLGNQPQHF